One and the same sample provided the 19 T cell receptor beta chains below, sequenced in a study of a mutant IDH1 vaccine in newly diagnosed glioma (dated by TCRdb to the early 2020s). The sample's time point label, in plain terms: week 23, last vaccination. Each vaccine dose was 300 ug of a 20-mer mutant IDH1 peptide in Montanide, given subcutaneously with topical imiquimod. The antigens of these receptors remain unknown. The library was obtained by the immunoSEQ multiplex PCR assay. This immuneACCESS table, as held by TCRdb, lists in-frame sequences with V and J called but not all clones. Of the missing ones, under half trace to an unresolved V gene in checked studies; the others have no known cause. This sample is represented by around 85,000 clones; over 75% of them were singletons. Approximately 2% of the sample is taken by the ten largest. The specimen was PBMCs, collected from a glioma patient whose treatment included an IDH1 peptide vaccine. These receptors all come from a man aged 25 to 40 with glioma. Some clones in this sample may be carry-over from other donors' samples.

J is TRBJ2-7 and V is TRBV27, with D unclear. In germline, CDR1 is MNHEY, CDR2 SMNVEV (reference sequence). The V end was cut by 8 bases, the J end by 4 bases, with 6 bases between. The CDR3 loop spans 10 amino acids. CDR3 in DNA: TGTGCCAGCGGGCTATACGAGCAGTACTTC. It encodes CASGLYEQYF.

The chain joins TRBV7-9 to TRBJ1-5; a weak D match, TRBD1 (5 bases). The CDR3 loop spans 12 amino acids. CDR1 is SEHNR and CDR2 is FQNEAQ in the germline V gene (reference sequence). Trimming removed 1 base at V and 15 bases at J, with 13 bases between. This CDR3 reads CASSLDGQRRHF. CDR3 sequence (DNA): TGTGCCAGCAGCTTAGATGGACAACGGAGGCATTTT. The full variable domain, its missing parts supplied by reference TRBV7-9 and TRBJ1-5, is DTGVSQNPRHKITKRGQNVTFRCDPISEHNRLYWYRQTLGQGPEFLTYFQNEAQLEKSRLLSDRFSAERPKGSFSTLEIQRTEQGDSAMYLCASSLDGQRRHFGDGTRLSIL.

Worth noting for this clone: The same CDR3 arises from other DNA sequences in this sample as well. The chain couples TRBV5-1 to TRBJ1-1, with D maybe TRBD1 (5 bases). CDR1 and CDR2 from the germline V gene are SGHRS and YFSETQ. Trimming stripped 1 base from V and 7 bases from J, with 14 bases between. This CDR3 has 14 amino acids. CDR3 sequence reads: CASSLKTGGIEAFF. CDR3 sequence (DNA): TGCGCCAGCAGCTTGAAGACGGGGGGTATTGAAGCTTTCTTT.

This chain links TRBV27 with TRBJ2-1, with D perhaps matching TRBD1 or TRBD2 (5 bases each). CDR1 and CDR2 from the germline V gene are MNHEY and SMNVEV (reference sequence). Trimming removed 7 bases at V and 8 bases at J, with 12 bases between. The CDR3 totals 12 residues. The DNA for the CDR3 is TGTGCCAGCACCGGGGCCCCCCATGAGCAGTTCTTC. Encoded protein: CASTGAPHEQFF.

This rearrangement joins TRBV6-4 to TRBJ2-1, with 8 bases fitting TRBD2. CDR1 and CDR2 from the germline V gene are MRHNA and SNTAGT. CDR3 length equals 13 residues. Trimming removed 4 bases from V and 7 bases from J; junction bases left unmatched: 3. The CDR3 sequence is CASSVTGGNEQFF. In nucleotides, the CDR3 is TGTGCCAGCAGTGTGACGGGGGGGAATGAGCAGTTCTTC.

This sequence joins TRBV15 and TRBJ2-7; 9 nucleotides match TRBD2. V gave up 1 base and J gave up 4 bases; unmatched junction bases: 5. Germline V gives CDR1 LNHNV, CDR2 YYDKDF (reference sequence). The CDR3 spans 15 residues. The CDR3 DNA follows: TGTGCCACCAGCAGAGGGGCGGGAGGGGAGTACGAGCAGTACTTC. Translating gives CATSRGAGGEYEQYF.

The rearrangement links TRBV11-2 to TRBJ2-1, with 9 bases that match TRBD1. The CDR3 has 18 residues. CDR1 SGHAT and CDR2 FQNNGV come from the germline V gene. V trimming: 0 bases; J trimming: 0 bases; junction bases outside the gene matches: 6. The CDR3 bases are TGTGCCAGCAGCTTAGATCCGACAGGGGGAGGCTCCTACAATGAGCAGTTCTTC. Translating gives CASSLDPTGGGSYNEQFF. The full variable domain, in which reference TRBV11-2 and TRBJ2-1 provide the parts outside the CDR3, is EAGVAQSPRYKIIEKRQSVAFWCNPISGHATLYWYQQILGQGPKLLIQFQNNGVVDDSQLPKDRFSAERLKGVDSTLKIQPAKLEDSAVYLCASSLDPTGGGSYNEQFFGPGTRLTVL.

V gene TRBV6-5 combines with J gene TRBJ2-5; weak D call: TRBD2 (6 bases). V was trimmed by 5 bases and J by 4 bases, leaving 17 bases between them. Germline loops: CDR1 MNHEY, CDR2 SVGAGI. This CDR3 is 15 amino acids long. The CDR3, as DNA: TGTGCCAGCAGTCCCGCACTGGGGGGAGTAGAGACCCAGTACTTC. It is translated as CASSPALGGVETQYF.

The rearrangement links TRBV9 to TRBJ2-1; 10 bases align to TRBD2. CDR1 and CDR2 from the germline V gene are SGDLS and YYNGEE. With V trimmed by 0 bases and J by 10 bases, 10 bases remained unmatched. This CDR3 contains 16 residues. CDR3 DNA sequence: TGTGCCAGCAGCGTAGCTGGAGCGGGAGGGCCGGACGAGCAGTTCTTC. Translated: CASSVAGAGGPDEQFF.

The rearrangement joins TRBV4-1 to TRBJ1-2; unclear D gene. CDR3 size: 15 residues. The V gene lost 5 bases and the J gene lost 1 base, with 14 bases spanning the gap. Germline V gene sequence: CDR1 MGHRA, CDR2 YSYEKL. The CDR3 DNA is TGCGCCAGCAGCGTCCGTAACCGAGGTAACTATGGCTACACCTTC. Translated, it gives CASSVRNRGNYGYTF.

The chain couples TRBV6-1 to TRBJ2-4; TRBD1 is a possible D gene (5 bases). Deletions cut 2 bases from V and 6 bases from J, with 11 bases between. Germline CDR1 MNHNS, CDR2 SASEGT. CDR3 length equals 14 residues. CDR3: CASSEQGNVNIQYF. The DNA of the CDR3 is TGTGCCAGCAGTGAACAGGGAAACGTAAACATTCAGTACTTC.

V gene TRBV7-8 combines with J gene TRBJ2-5; 7 bases match TRBD1. This CDR3 contains 14 residues. Germline-derived CDR1 and CDR2 are SGHVS and FQNEAQ. V was clipped by 2 bases and J by 3 bases; unmatched bases: 3. CDR3 DNA sequence: TGTGCCAGCAGCTTAATTGACAGGGAAGAGACCCAGTACTTC. Amino acid sequence: CASSLIDREETQYF.

The chain combines TRBV7-2 with TRBJ2-6; TRBD1 is a possible D gene (5 bases). The CDR3 has 17 residues. Per the germline V gene, CDR1 is SGHTA and CDR2 is FQGNSA. The germline V and J ends were trimmed by 6 bases and 0 bases, with 15 bases remaining between them. CDR3 DNA: TGTGCCAGCAGGTTAAACCAGGGAAGCTCTGGGGCCAACGTCCTGACTTTC. It codes for CASRLNQGSSGANVLTF. The whole variable domain, remainder taken from reference TRBV7-2 and TRBJ2-6, is GAGVSQSPSNKVTEKGKDVELRCDPISGHTALYWYRQSLGQGLEFLIYFQGNSAPDKSGLPSDRFSAERTGGSVSTLTIQRTQQEDSAVYLCASRLNQGSSGANVLTFGAGSRLTVL.

The chain is built from TRBV27 and TRBJ2-7; 8 bases agree with TRBD1. CDR3 length: 16 residues. The junction had 8 bases not matched to a gene; V was cut back by 3 bases and J by 1 base. Germline CDR1 is MNHEY and CDR2 is SMNVEV (reference sequence). The CDR3 DNA sequence: TGTGCCAGCAGTTTCTCGACAGGGGCCCGTTCCTACGAGCAGTACTTC. It codes for CASSFSTGARSYEQYF.

This chain links TRBV5-1 with TRBJ1-2, with D possibly matching TRBD1 (5 bases). The CDR3 contains 13 residues. V was pared by 7 bases and J by 8 bases, with 18 bases between. Germline CDR1 reads SGHRS; CDR2 reads YFSETQ. CDR3 loop: CASDPLGDGGYTF. DNA of the CDR3: TGCGCCAGCGACCCCCTGGGGGATGGCGGCTACACCTTC.

V gene TRBV7-6 combines with J gene TRBJ1-3; TRBD1 matches at 8 bases. Germline CDR1 SGHVS, CDR2 FNYEAQ. The CDR3 has 16 amino acids. The J segment lost 0 bases and the V segment lost 4 bases, leaving 5 bases of the junction unmatched. In nucleotides, the CDR3 is TGTGCCAGCAGCTATCGACAGGGGATCTCTGGAAACACCATATATTTT. The encoded protein is CASSYRQGISGNTIYF. The full variable domain, its missing parts supplied by reference TRBV7-6 and TRBJ1-3, is GAGVSQSPRYKVTKRGQDVALRCDPISGHVSLYWYRQALGQGPEFLTYFNYEAQQDKSGLPNDRFSAERPEGSISTLTIQRTEQRDSAMYRCASSYRQGISGNTIYFGEGSWLTVV.

The rearrangement joins TRBV13 to TRBJ2-1; tentative D call: TRBD1 (6 bases). The CDR3 is 12 residues long. The V end was cut by 4 bases, the J end by 7 bases, with 8 bases between. The germline gives CDR1 PRHDT, CDR2 FYEKMQ (reference sequence). CDR3 in amino acids: CASSSRGNEQFF. The CDR3 DNA follows: TGTGCCAGCAGCTCGAGGGGGAATGAGCAGTTCTTC.

The V call is TRBV5-5, the J call TRBJ2-3; 7 bases fit TRBD1. CDR3 length: 17 residues. Unmatched junction bases numbered 13, after V lost 4 bases and J lost 2 bases. Germline V lookup: CDR1 SGHKS, CDR2 YYEKEE (reference sequence). The CDR3 is CASSKGTAWPYTDTQYF. The DNA for the CDR3 is TGTGCCAGCAGCAAAGGGACAGCGTGGCCTTACACAGATACGCAGTATTTT. Looking up the rest from reference TRBV5-5 and TRBJ2-3 gives the full variable domain: DAGVTQSPTHLIKTRGQQVTLRCSPISGHKSVSWYQQVLGQGPQFIFQYYEKEERGRGNFPDRFSARQFPNYSSELNVNALLLGDSALYLCASSKGTAWPYTDTQYFGPGTRLTVL.

V and J are TRBV5-1 and TRBJ2-3, with D tentatively TRBD1 or TRBD2 (5 bases each). The ends were cut back, 3 bases at V and 1 base at J, with 9 bases in the middle. In germline, CDR1 is SGHRS, CDR2 YFSETQ. The CDR3 sequence is 14 residues long. In DNA, the CDR3 is TGCGCCAGCAGCTGGGGGACCCGCACAGATACGCAGTATTTT. Its protein product is CASSWGTRTDTQYF. Combining the CDR3 with reference TRBV5-1 and TRBJ2-3 gives the whole variable domain KAGVTQTPRYLIKTRGQQVTLSCSPISGHRSVSWYQQTPGQGLQFLFEYFSETQRNKGNFPGRFSGRQFSNSRSEMNVSTLELGDSALYLCASSWGTRTDTQYFGPGTRLTVL.